This entry lists 20 T cell receptor beta chains sequenced from one sample in a study of cytomegalovirus exposure and HLA in healthy donors. Generated by immunoSEQ multiplex PCR, the TCRdb table keeps only in-frame clones and is missing some. This sample has around 50,000 clones, with approximately 95% found just once. The specimen sequenced was PBMCs. These receptors originate from a woman aged 18-30 years in good health and CMV-seronegative.

The gene calls are TRBV19 and TRBJ1-2, with D tentatively TRBD1 (6 bases). This CDR3 has 13 amino acids. The germline gives CDR1 LNHDA, CDR2 SQIVND (reference sequence). Deletions cut 5 bases from V and 8 bases from J, with 15 bases between. CDR3 bases: TGTGCCAGTAGTCCAAACAGGGACCTCGGCTACACCTTC. Translating gives CASSPNRDLGYTF.

This chain joins TRBV7-7 and TRBJ2-1; the match to TRBD2 covers 10 bases. This CDR3 is 16 amino acids long. Trimming removed 5 bases from V and 9 bases from J; junction bases left unmatched: 13. The germline gives CDR1 SSHAT, CDR2 FNYEAQ (reference sequence). This CDR3 reads CASSPHPSGGDGEQFF. The CDR3 nucleotides read TGTGCCAGCAGCCCCCACCCAAGCGGGGGGGATGGTGAGCAGTTCTTC.

The V call is TRBV15, the J call TRBJ1-1; unclear D gene. From germline, CDR1 is LNHNV and CDR2 YYDKDF (reference sequence). The CDR3 covers 16 residues. V was trimmed by 3 bases and J by 1 base, leaving 15 bases between them. The CDR3 coding sequence is TGTGCCACCAGCAGCCTCGATCCCCACTCGAACACTGAAGCTTTCTTT. Translation: CATSSLDPHSNTEAFF. The full variable domain, completed using reference TRBV15 and TRBJ1-1, is DAMVIQNPRYQVTQFGKPVTLSCSQTLNHNVMYWYQQKSSQAPKLLFHYYDKDFNNEADTPDNFQSRRPNTSFCFLDIRSPGLGDTAMYLCATSSLDPHSNTEAFFGQGTRLTVV.

The V and J genes are TRBV9 and TRBJ2-1; 7 nucleotides line up with TRBD2. V trimming: 3 bases; J trimming: 2 bases; junction bases outside the gene matches: 8. CDR1 and CDR2 from the germline V gene are SGDLS and YYNGEE. This CDR3 region has 16 residues. Here the CDR3 reads CASSDFRRGTYNEQFF. For the CDR3, the DNA is TGTGCCAGCAGCGACTTTCGGCGGGGGACCTACAATGAGCAGTTCTTC.

V is TRBV29-1 and J is TRBJ2-5; 10 nucleotides match TRBD2. The CDR3 runs to 15 residues. CDR1 is SQVTM and CDR2 is ANQGSEA in the germline V gene. V shed 4 bases, J shed 5 bases, and the junction held 10 bases outside the gene matches. The CDR3 DNA reads TGCAGCGTTGTAACCGCTAGCGGGAGCCAGGAGACCCAGTACTTC. Its translation: CSVVTASGSQETQYF.

This chain links TRBV7-9 with TRBJ2-5, with D perhaps matching TRBD2 (6 bases). Trimming stripped 5 bases from V and 0 bases from J, with 19 bases between. The CDR3 has 17 residues. The germline V gene has CDR1 SEHNR and CDR2 FQNEAQ (reference sequence). The CDR3 spells CASSQLPGLLYQETQYF. The DNA for the CDR3 is TGTGCCAGCAGCCAACTCCCGGGACTCTTGTACCAAGAGACCCAGTACTTC.

The chain has TRBV4-1 and TRBJ1-4; D remains unclear. Trimming took 4 bases from V and 7 from J, leaving 13 bases between them. Germline V gene lookup returns CDR1 MGHRA and CDR2 YSYEKL. The CDR3 covers 14 residues. CDR3 residues: CASSLSERSEKLFF. The DNA for the CDR3 is TGCGCCAGCAGCCTATCTGAAAGGAGTGAAAAACTGTTTTTT.

J is TRBJ2-1 and V is TRBV19; 8 positions agree with TRBD2. The V gene's germline CDR1 is LNHDA and CDR2 SQIVND (reference sequence). Trimming at V came to 5 bases and at J to 8 bases, leaving 8 bases not matched to a gene. This CDR3 region has 14 residues. The CDR3 protein is CASSESGGRDEQFF. The DNA of the CDR3 is TGTGCCAGTAGTGAGAGCGGGGGTAGAGATGAGCAGTTCTTC.

The chain is built from TRBV5-1 and TRBJ1-2; no firm D call. Trimming shortened V by 5 bases and J by 4 bases, and 18 bases separated the two germline ends. The CDR3 covers 15 residues. Germline V lookup: CDR1 SGHRS, CDR2 YFSETQ. This chain's CDR3 is CASSQSRGTFYGYTF. In DNA, the CDR3 is TGCGCCAGCAGTCAAAGTCGGGGAACCTTCTATGGCTACACCTTC.

This chain connects TRBV15 to TRBJ2-5, with TRBD2 identical over 8 bases. The ends lost 0 bases at V and 5 bases at J; junction bases unmatched: 11. CDR1 is LNHNV, CDR2 YYDKDF, per germline (reference sequence). The CDR3 is 17 amino acids. CDR3 nucleotides: TGTGCCACCAGCAGAGATCAGGGCGGGAGGTTAGGGGAGACCCAGTACTTC. Translation: CATSRDQGGRLGETQYF.

This chain uses TRBV7-2 with TRBJ2-3; the match to TRBD2 covers 8 bases. Germline CDR1 and CDR2: SGHTA and FQGNSA. This CDR3 is 17 amino acids long. V was clipped by 1 base and J by 5 bases; unmatched bases: 11. CDR3 sequence (DNA): TGTGCCAGCAGCTTAGGGGCGGGAGGAGGATATGGAGATACGCAGTATTTT. Translating gives CASSLGAGGGYGDTQYF.

The CDR3 reads CASSLATISYNEQFF. The CDR3 DNA is TGCGCCAGCAGCTTGGCTACTATCTCCTACAATGAGCAGTTCTTC. The rearrangement links TRBV5-1 to TRBJ2-1, with D unclear. CDR1 is SGHRS and CDR2 is YFSETQ in the germline V gene. The CDR3 runs 15 residues. With 0 bases removed from V and 0 bases from J, the gap between germline ends came to 7 bases.

V is TRBV7-2 and J is TRBJ2-1, with D perhaps TRBD2 (6 bases). The length of the CDR3 is 17 residues. Germline CDR1 is SGHTA and CDR2 is FQGNSA. V was pared by 5 bases and J by 0 bases, with 17 bases between. The CDR3 protein is CASSPRTGGTSYNEQFF. Written as DNA, the CDR3 is TGTGCCAGCAGCCCCCGAACGGGCGGGACCTCCTACAATGAGCAGTTCTTC.

The chain has TRBV4-2 and TRBJ2-7; D might be TRBD2 (6 bases). V lost 0 bases, J lost 1 base, and 13 bases lay in between. Germline V CDR1 and CDR2: LGHNA, YNFKEQ. CDR3 length: 16 residues. The DNA for the CDR3 is TGTGCCAGCAGCCAAGAATCGGCTAGCGCTTCCTACGAGCAGTACTTC. The encoded protein is CASSQESASASYEQYF.

The chain is built from TRBV27 and TRBJ1-5; 7 bases map to TRBD1. Per germline, CDR1 MNHEY and CDR2 SMNVEV (reference sequence). The CDR3 covers 15 residues. The V gene end was trimmed by 5 bases and the J gene end by 2 bases; junction bases not matched to a gene: 6. The CDR3 nucleotides read TGTGCCAGCAGTCCCAACAGGGGAGGCAATCAGCCCCAGCATTTT. Residues: CASSPNRGGNQPQHF.

J is TRBJ1-1 and V is TRBV28; 9 nucleotides line up with TRBD1. Germline values: CDR1 MDHEN, CDR2 SYDVKM. After removal of 6 bases from V and 10 bases from J, the junction contained 6 bases not matched to a gene. This CDR3 is 12 amino acids long. The CDR3 DNA reads TGTGCCAGCAGGACAGGGGGTGGTTTAGCTTTCTTT. It encodes CASRTGGGLAFF.

The V call is TRBV4-1, the J call TRBJ2-3, with 10 bases aligning to TRBD2. This CDR3 has 16 residues. V was pared by 4 bases and J by 0 bases, with 4 bases of the junction left unmatched. CDR1 and CDR2 (germline): MGHRA, YSYEKL. CDR3 protein: CASSLRLAGSTDTQYF. The CDR3 bases are TGCGCCAGCAGCCTTCGACTAGCGGGTAGCACAGATACGCAGTATTTT.

The chain is built from TRBV6-4 and TRBJ2-1; D gene unclear. The germline CDR1 and CDR2 sequences are MRHNA and SNTAGT. The CDR3 extends over 15 amino acids. The germline V and J ends were trimmed by 5 bases and 5 bases, with 16 bases remaining between them. CDR3 nucleotides: TGTGCCAGCAGTACATTCGTATCCCCCGACAATGAGCAGTTCTTC. It codes for CASSTFVSPDNEQFF.

To note about this clone: Its ends do not fully match the called genes, so a read error is possible. The chain combines TRBV30 with TRBJ2-7; the match to TRBD1 covers 8 bases. Germline V lookup: CDR1 GTSNPN, CDR2 SVGIG (reference sequence). The CDR3 is 14 amino acids. CDR3 nucleotide sequence: TGTGCCTGGAGTGCATCGAACAGGGGGGCCCACCTGGGCTTC. Amino acid sequence: CAWSASNRGAHLGF.

This clone was seen a handful of times. The chain is built from TRBV9 and TRBJ1-1, with a weak D call TRBD1 (6 bases). Germline CDR1 is SGDLS and CDR2 is YYNGEE. V was cut by 3 bases and J by 2 bases, with 11 bases left in between. CDR3 length: 14 amino acids. CDR3 nucleotides: TGTGCCAGCAGCGCAGAACAGGGAAACACTGAAGCTTTCTTT. Protein product: CASSAEQGNTEAFF.